Following are 26 T cell receptor beta chains from one sample sequenced in a study of PD-1 blockade in classical Hodgkin lymphoma. Repertoires were generated with immunoSEQ multiplex PCR, while TCRdb's copy carries only in-frame clones and drops some. The data show 25,000 to 30,000 clones, with approximately 80% seen just once and 0.45% to 0.7% held by the top ten. Regarding time point: cycle 4 day 1 (C4D1), after less than seven weeks of nivolumab. Relapses following autologous stem cell transplantation were seen in all patients, with brentuximab vedotin exposure varying. It was by magnetic negative selection that CD4+ T cells were purified from thawed PBMCs. The source material was CD4+ T cells from blood, sampled before the fourth cycle of nivolumab. Receptor source: a human donor with classical Hodgkin lymphoma.

This chain uses TRBV6-4 with TRBJ2-1; D remains ambiguous. This CDR3 is built from 15 residues. V gave up 3 bases and J gave up 5 bases, with 14 bases separating them. CDR1 MRHNA and CDR2 SNTAGT come from the germline V gene. CDR3 loop: CASSERLSVNNEQFF. The CDR3 nucleotides read TGTGCCAGCAGTGAACGTCTGTCGGTAAACAATGAGCAGTTCTTC.

This clone showed up just once. V and J are TRBV5-4 and TRBJ2-2; TRBD2 matches at 14 bases. The germline V gene encodes CDR1 SGHNT and CDR2 YYREEE (reference sequence). V gave up 3 bases and J gave up 6 bases; unmatched junction bases: 4. This CDR3 spans 16 amino acids. Written as DNA, the CDR3 is TGTGCCAGCAGCTCTGGGACTAGCGGGAGTTCCGGGGAGCTGTTTTTT. It encodes CASSSGTSGSSGELFF.

The V gene is TRBV10-3, the J gene TRBJ2-5, with D possibly TRBD1 on 6 matching bases. This CDR3 region has 15 residues. In germline, CDR1 is ENHRY, CDR2 SYGVKD. The ends were cut back, 0 bases at V and 0 bases at J, with 8 bases in the middle. CDR3 residues: CAISESRTDQETQYF. The CDR3 DNA reads as TGTGCCATCAGTGAGTCGAGGACAGACCAAGAGACCCAGTACTTC.

This clone was picked up a small number of times. The CDR3 nucleotides read TGTGCCAGCAGCGCCACGCGGCGCTCTGGAAACACCATATATTTT. This encodes CASSATRRSGNTIYF. The chain employs TRBV7-9 and TRBJ1-3; D is unclear. Germline V lookup: CDR1 SEHNR, CDR2 FQNEAQ (reference sequence). The CDR3 sequence is 15 residues long. Trimming left V 5 bases short and J 0 bases short, with 11 bases between.

The chain is built from TRBV10-3 and TRBJ2-1; possibly TRBD1 for D (5 bases). The CDR3 runs 14 residues. V lost 1 base to trimming and J lost 8 bases, with 12 bases between them. Looked up from germline, CDR1 is ENHRY and CDR2 is SYGVKD. In nucleotides, the CDR3 is TGTGCCATCAGTGAGTTGGTCATAGGGGATGAGCAGTTCTTC. Its protein is CAISELVIGDEQFF.

The chain has TRBV6-1 and TRBJ2-3; D may match TRBD1 or TRBD2 (7 bases each). The CDR3 has 13 residues. Trimming removed 7 bases at V and 3 bases at J, with 11 bases between. Germline V gives CDR1 MNHNS, CDR2 SASEGT. CDR3 DNA sequence: TGTGCCAGCAACAGGGGAGGGACAGATACGCAGTATTTT. Protein product: CASNRGGTDTQYF.

The table lists this clone with a few counts. The CDR3 loop reads CASSYSEYNEQFF. The CDR3 DNA sequence: TGTGCCAGCAGTTACTCGGAATACAATGAGCAGTTCTTC. The V and J genes are TRBV6-6 and TRBJ2-1, with D unresolved. V lost 0 bases to trimming and J lost 4 bases, with 4 bases between them. Looked up from germline, CDR1 is MNHNY and CDR2 is SVGAGI (reference sequence). This CDR3 is 13 amino acids long.

This chain connects TRBV9 to TRBJ2-1; tentatively, D is TRBD2 (5 bases). The V end lost 6 bases, the J end lost 4 bases, and 26 bases lay between the germline ends. Per germline, CDR1 SGDLS and CDR2 YYNGEE. This CDR3 comprises 18 residues. CDR3 in DNA: TGTGCCAGCACCAAGACCGCCATCCTAGCTATCTCGTACAATGAGCAGTTCTTC. It encodes CASTKTAILAISYNEQFF.

This clone was seen only a few times. The V call is TRBV5-1, the J call TRBJ1-2; 12 positions match TRBD1. V lost 2 bases, J lost 8 bases, and 10 bases stayed unmatched. This CDR3 has 16 residues. Germline lookup yields CDR1 SGHRS and CDR2 YFSETQ. DNA of the CDR3: TGCGCCAGCAGCTTCCACAGGGACAGGGGGCGCGAGGGCTACACCTTC. Its protein is CASSFHRDRGREGYTF.

This rearrangement joins TRBV18 to TRBJ2-1; D possibly corresponds to TRBD1 (6 bases). The CDR3 runs to 13 residues. The V and J ends lost 4 bases and 6 bases respectively, with 10 bases between them. Germline V CDR1 and CDR2: KGHSH, LQKENI. The CDR3 loop reads CASSHRVGNEQFF. CDR3 DNA: TGTGCCAGCTCACACAGGGTGGGCAATGAGCAGTTCTTC.

Only a few counts were recorded for this clone. The chain joins TRBV6-5 to TRBJ1-6, with a possible D match to TRBD1 (6 bases). The V end was cut by 2 bases, the J end by 8 bases, with 13 bases between. Germline CDR1 and CDR2: MNHEY and SVGAGI. This CDR3 has 15 amino acids. For the CDR3, the DNA is TGTGCCAGCAGTTACCGTAAGGCAGGGGATTCACCCCTCCACTTT. This codes for CASSYRKAGDSPLHF.

The chain uses TRBV7-8 and TRBJ2-7, with D unclear. This CDR3 comprises 13 residues. Germline V lookup: CDR1 SGHVS, CDR2 FQNEAQ. Trimming cost V 4 bases and J 6 bases, with 13 bases left between them. CDR3 DNA: TGTGCCAGCAGCTCCCGTCCCTTCGTCGAGCAGTACTTC. This gives the protein CASSSRPFVEQYF.

The rearrangement joins TRBV15 to TRBJ1-5; 7 bases line up with TRBD1. This CDR3 is built from 21 residues. Germline V CDR1 and CDR2: LNHNV, YYDKDF (reference sequence). V shed 0 bases, J shed 8 bases, and the junction held 25 bases outside the gene matches. CDR3 nucleotide sequence: TGTGCCACCAGCAGAGATTTCCCCCTGGGACAGTTATGGGTCATGGTTGAGCCCCAGCATTTT. Translation gives CATSRDFPLGQLWVMVEPQHF.

The rearrangement links TRBV7-2 to TRBJ1-5, with a possible D match to TRBD1 (6 bases). This CDR3 region has 15 residues. Germline V gene sequence: CDR1 SGHTA, CDR2 FQGNSA. V lost 5 bases and J 2 bases, leaving 13 bases between the germline ends. CDR3 loop: CASSLQGSGNQPQHF. CDR3 sequence (DNA): TGTGCCAGCAGCCTACAGGGAAGCGGCAATCAGCCCCAGCATTTT.

This clone occurred once. The chain is built from TRBV7-2 and TRBJ2-5; D not certain. This CDR3 is 13 amino acids long. Germline CDR1 and CDR2: SGHTA and FQGNSA. The V end was cut by 1 base, the J end by 5 bases, with 8 bases between. Here the CDR3 reads CASSLVVFETQYF. DNA of the CDR3: TGTGCCAGCAGCTTAGTAGTCTTCGAGACCCAGTACTTC.

The chain joins TRBV6-1 to TRBJ2-5, with D possibly called TRBD1 or TRBD2 (6 bases each). Looked up from germline, CDR1 is MNHNS and CDR2 is SASEGT. CDR3 length: 15 residues. V was shortened by 6 bases and J by 1 base, with 15 bases between the two germline ends. DNA for the CDR3: TGTGCCAGCAGAGGAGGGGGTCCCACCCAAGAGACCCAGTACTTC. Translation: CASRGGGPTQETQYF.

The genes are TRBV11-2 and TRBJ2-1; 7 bases agree with TRBD2. This CDR3 spans 16 amino acids. The germline V gene encodes CDR1 SGHAT and CDR2 FQNNGV. J gave up 0 bases and V 2 bases, and 4 bases lay outside the gene matches. The CDR3, as DNA: TGTGCCAGCAGCTTATGGGGAGGGACCTCCTACAATGAGCAGTTCTTC. It yields the protein CASSLWGGTSYNEQFF.

The J gene is TRBJ1-1, the V gene TRBV6-5, with a weak D call TRBD1 (5 bases). The V end lost 5 bases, the J end lost 6 bases, and 16 bases lay between the germline ends. This CDR3 spans 14 amino acids. The germline gives CDR1 MNHEY, CDR2 SVGAGI. The CDR3 DNA is TGTGCCAGCAGTCCAACCCGGACGGGGCCTGAAGCTTTCTTT. Protein: CASSPTRTGPEAFF.

The chain links TRBV9 to TRBJ2-7; D may be TRBD1 (8 bases). Germline V gene sequence: CDR1 SGDLS, CDR2 YYNGEE. The CDR3 length is 17 residues. Between the trimmed V and J ends, which lost 0 bases and 6 bases, there was a span of 22 bases. The chain's CDR3 is CASSVAGTGGGSGEQYF. CDR3 sequence (DNA): TGTGCCAGCAGCGTAGCAGGAACAGGGGGAGGGTCGGGCGAGCAGTACTTC.

The gene calls are TRBV2 and TRBJ2-5; tentatively, D is TRBD2 (6 bases). The CDR3 is 17 amino acids. Germline V gene data show CDR1 as SNHLY and CDR2 as FYNNEI. With 0 bases removed from V and 3 bases from J, the gap between germline ends came to 17 bases. The CDR3 DNA sequence: TGTGCCAGCAGTGAAGCGGCCGGGACTGGAACGGAAGAGACCCAGTACTTC. Translation: CASSEAAGTGTEETQYF.

The V gene is TRBV10-3, the J gene TRBJ2-5; 8 bases align to TRBD1. V shed 3 bases, J shed 0 bases, and the junction held 12 bases outside the gene matches. The CDR3 is 18 amino acids. Looked up from germline, CDR1 is ENHRY and CDR2 is SYGVKD. The CDR3 nucleotides are TGTGCCATCAGTGACAGGCAGGGGGCTGTCTCCTACCAAGAGACCCAGTACTTC. This codes for CAISDRQGAVSYQETQYF.

The V gene is TRBV28, the J gene TRBJ2-7, with 9 bases matching TRBD1. Germline assignment: CDR1 MDHEN and CDR2 SYDVKM. The length of the CDR3 is 14 residues. With 3 bases clipped from V and 3 bases from J, the junction kept 3 bases outside the gene matches. In DNA form, the CDR3 reads TGTGCCAGCAGTTTGAAGGACAGGGGCTACGAGCAGTACTTC. The encoded protein is CASSLKDRGYEQYF.

The rearrangement joins TRBV7-8 to TRBJ1-2; D gene uncertain. V shed 5 bases and J shed 1 base, with 11 bases lying between them. Germline V lookup: CDR1 SGHVS, CDR2 FQNEAQ. This CDR3 is built from 14 residues. CDR3 coding DNA: TGTGCCAGCAGCCTCGGGCAATTTAACTATGGCTACACCTTC. Protein sequence: CASSLGQFNYGYTF.

V usage is TRBV12-5 and J usage is TRBJ1-4; D ambiguous. The germline V and J ends were trimmed by 1 base and 6 bases, with 15 bases remaining between them. CDR1 is LGHNT, CDR2 FRNRAP, per germline. The CDR3 covers 16 residues. CDR3 in DNA: TGTGCTAGTGGTTTGGAAGGGTCCCCCGTTTATGAAAAACTGTTTTTT. Translated: CASGLEGSPVYEKLFF.

Only a few counts were recorded for this clone. The V call is TRBV2, the J call TRBJ2-5; the D gene is possibly TRBD1 (6 bases). Trimming cost V 5 bases and J 2 bases, with 9 bases left between them. CDR1 and CDR2 (germline): SNHLY, FYNNEI. The CDR3 is 13 residues long. The CDR3 DNA is TGTGCCAGCAGTACGGACAGTCAAGAGACCCAGTACTTC. Amino acid sequence: CASSTDSQETQYF.

V gene TRBV11-2 combines with J gene TRBJ1-4; D remains ambiguous. This CDR3 is 13 amino acids long. In germline, CDR1 is SGHAT, CDR2 FQNNGV. The V end was cut by 3 bases, the J end by 7 bases, with 9 bases between. CDR3 in amino acids: CASSFLPSEKLFF. The CDR3 DNA reads as TGTGCCAGCAGCTTCCTCCCGAGTGAAAAACTGTTTTTT.